This TCR beta chain came from a study of T cells in Graves' hyperthyroidism and ophthalmopathy (dated by TCRdb to between 2018 and 2020). Study-level background: Peripheral blood samples were taken at initial diagnosis, before any treatment was given. In addition, the study compared T-cell repertoires in thyroid tissue and in blood from roughly six Graves' hyperthyroidism patients. To identify TCR V-J signatures that set the groups apart, the researchers used a discovery cohort of 100 or so patients, made up of about 44 with Graves' ophthalmopathy and 55 to 65 with stable Graves' hyperthyroidism. According to the paper, TCR Vbeta CDR3 sequencing was carried out on roughly 130 peripheral blood samples, which came from 40 to 45 ophthalmopathy, some 73 hyperthyroidism and about 17 progressor patients. Whether ophthalmopathy could be predicted prospectively was tested in an independent validation cohort made up of 18 to 20 hyperthyroidism patients plus 17 patients who later progressed to ophthalmopathy. Following sampling, methimazole starting at 30 mg daily was given to hyperthyroidism patients, and high-dose intravenous methylprednisolone was given to ophthalmopathy patients. For training and testing, the 100 or so patients in the discovery cohort were randomly divided in a 7:3 ratio. The study at large found these results: Blood samples also contained most of the expanded thyroid clonotypes (frequency above 0.001), which suggests that blood repertoires may reflect thyroid immune responses. Sample size was not statistically predetermined, and blinding of investigators to group allocation was not performed. Ophthalmopathy was separated from stable hyperthyroidism by a 13 V-J signature model, with about 86% sensitivity and 81% to 83% specificity obtained in cross-validation and 80%/75% obtained in testing. During validation, the model predicted progression to ophthalmopathy a median of approximately 6.5 months ahead of onset, with almost 71% sensitivity and less than 85% specificity.

A patient counted as having stable Graves' hyperthyroidism if no progression to ophthalmopathy occurred over 18 months of follow-up. Hyperthyroidism patients were newly diagnosed, had a disease duration of under 2 months, and were aged 18 to 65 years. The study excluded patients with uncontrolled infections, other autoimmune diseases, pregnancy or lactation. Clinical symptoms, serum thyroxine and TRAb, thyroid ultrasound, and orbital computed tomography formed the basis for the diagnoses. PBMCs were isolated from 10 ml of fresh peripheral blood by Ficoll-Paque density gradient centrifugation. Total RNA was extracted with Trizol reagent, and quality was checked on an Agilent 2100 Bioanalyzer. This clonotype was observed many times. The antigen it recognizes is unknown. No base qualities exist here, and no much larger clone lies one base off it. Its CDR3 holds 13 amino acids, cysteine through phenylalanine. Just CDR3 DNA is preserved here, 39 bases in frame from base 1. Trimming costs V 8 bases and J 0 bases, and their ends lie 10 bases apart.

Amplification of TCR beta CDR3 regions was carried out from RNA transcripts. The TCR CDR3 was subjected to a first round of RT-PCR using the HTBI primer set and the Qiagen OneStep RT-PCR kit. Libraries were constructed in a second round of multiplex PCR, after which size selection and purification were performed. Paired-end sequencing of the libraries was performed with 100 bp reads on an Illumina HiSeq2000. Processing in the source paper ran as follows. Raw data were processed with SOAPnuke, discarding reads with adapters, uncalled bases, mean Phred below 15, or no exact constant-primer or identifier match. COPE v1.2.5 was used to merge the high-quality paired reads, and each unique nucleotide sequence was defined as a clonotype. Clonotypes were aligned to IMGT TRBV, TRBD and TRBJ reference segments using MiTCR v1.1. The analysis was restricted to V-J combinations with a frequency above 0.0001, which together covered 99.2% of the repertoires. The TCS score was defined as the ratio of F50 (clonal expansion) to E x V (chaos), calculated using BLOSUM62-based TCRdist between CDR3 peptides within each V-J. Welch's t-statistics and random forest reduced several hundred V-J features to roughly 13, which were used in a naive Bayes classifier (R e1071). The public reads were run again by TCRdb, first through fastp at Q25 and then through MiXCR, and only productive beta chains were kept. Entries are consolidated by CDR3 protein sequence, retaining the most common genes and DNA. These V and J calls originate from TCRdb's pipeline instead of the authors' own analysis. Recorded for this sample are roughly 380,000 distinct CDR3 sequences; 15% to 20% of them occurred a single time. Of the sample, about 3.7% falls within the top ten clones.

The clonotype originates from a woman aged 18-29 years with Graves' hyperthyroidism. The sequenced sample consisted of blood. Rearrangement joined TRBV12-3 or TRBV12-4 to TRBJ1-1, with no reliable assignment of the D segment. The CDR3 here reads CASYYEMNTEAFF. The sequence in DNA is TGTGCCAGCTATTATGAGATGAACACTGAAGCTTTCTTT.